This record concerns one TCR beta chain sequence. What it binds is not known. This CDR3 region has 15 residues. J was trimmed by 2 bases and V by 3 bases; bases with no gene match: 4. Germline V lookup: CDR1 MNHNS, CDR2 SASEGT. This record belongs to a study of blood T cells in healthy people across ages. Study-wide points: While age rose, TCR beta diversity per million T cells dropped in a roughly linear way.

A second PCR of 7 to 11 cycles used a sample-barcoded 5' primer and a J-beta primer mix. TCRdb reprocessed the 5' RACE reads via MiXCR and lists one record per CDR3 protein. The table lists over a million distinct CDR3 sequences, 45% of them singletons, with 18% in the top ten. The V and J genes are TRBV6-1 and TRBJ2-1, with 7 bases matching TRBD2. This TCR came from a woman in her sixties or seventies in good health. Sequencing was carried out using blood. The chain's CDR3 is CASSDERGPYNEQFF. The CDR3 DNA follows: TGTGCCAGCAGTGATGAGCGGGGCCCCTACAATGAGCAGTTCTTC.